These T cell receptor beta chains were read from a single sample in a study of T cell changes during pregnancy in multiple sclerosis. Sequencing used immunoSEQ multiplex PCR; TCRdb keeps in-frame clones, though not all of them. The data show approximately 83,000 clones, around 93% seen once. Sequences were derived from peripheral blood, sampled in the third trimester of pregnancy. The receptors were gathered from a female donor with multiple sclerosis, enrolled in a pregnancy study. CDR3s include the opening cysteine and the closing phenylalanine or tryptophan. D genes are given only for firm matches. Rows give clone size only sometimes, using once, few, many, or a class for an expanded clone.

CDR3nt: TGCAGCGTTGTAAGGACAGGGGGCGACGCCAGCTACACCTTC
CDR3aa: CSVVRTGGDASYTF
j_gene: TRBJ1-2
v_gene: TRBV29-1
abundance: .
d_gene: TRBD1

CDR3nt: TGTGCCAGCTCACCAAATGGACTAGCGGGAGGGCCTATGGGGGGTGAGCAGTTCTTC
CDR3aa: CASSPNGLAGGPMGGEQFF
j_gene: TRBJ2-1
v_gene: TRBV18
abundance: .
d_gene: TRBD2

CDR3nt: TGTGCCAGCAGTTCCCCACGGACAGGGACTAATGAGCAGTTCTTC
CDR3aa: CASSSPRTGTNEQFF
j_gene: TRBJ2-1
v_gene: TRBV27
abundance: .
d_gene: TRBD1

CDR3nt: TGTGCCAGCAGCTCACTAGGGGGCAATGAGCAGTTCTTC
CDR3aa: CASSSLGGNEQFF
j_gene: TRBJ2-1
v_gene: TRBV6-5
abundance: .
d_gene: .

CDR3nt: TGTGCCAGCAGCCAAACCGGGTCTAACTCTGGAAACACCATATATTTT
CDR3aa: CASSQTGSNSGNTIYF
j_gene: TRBJ1-3
v_gene: TRBV16
abundance: .
d_gene: .

CDR3nt: TGCGCCAGCAGCCTTAGCGGGAGGGCCTTCGATGAGCAGTACTTC
CDR3aa: CASSLSGRAFDEQYF
j_gene: TRBJ2-7
v_gene: TRBV5-1
abundance: .
d_gene: TRBD2

CDR3nt: TGTGCCAGCAGTTTATCGGGGCGGTTAAATGGCTACACCTTC
CDR3aa: CASSLSGRLNGYTF
j_gene: TRBJ1-2
v_gene: TRBV27
abundance: .
d_gene: .

CDR3nt: TGTGCCAGCAGGACGGGACTAGCGGGTACGAATACCGGGGAGCTGTTTTTT
CDR3aa: CASRTGLAGTNTGELFF
j_gene: TRBJ2-2
v_gene: TRBV7-6
abundance: .
d_gene: TRBD2

CDR3nt: TGCAGCGTTGTACGGACAGGGACCGGCACAGATACGCAGTATTTT
CDR3aa: CSVVRTGTGTDTQYF
j_gene: TRBJ2-3
v_gene: TRBV29-1
abundance: .
d_gene: TRBD1

CDR3nt: TGTGCCAGCTCACCTCTACCTGACCAGGGGGACATTCAGTACTTC
CDR3aa: CASSPLPDQGDIQYF
j_gene: TRBJ2-4
v_gene: TRBV18
abundance: once
d_gene: TRBD1

CDR3nt: TGTGCCACCAGCAGGGGCATTAGCAATCAGCCCCAGCATTTT
CDR3aa: CATSRGISNQPQHF
j_gene: TRBJ1-5
v_gene: TRBV15
abundance: .
d_gene: .

CDR3nt: TGTGCCAGCAGCCAGGACAGATCGGGGGAGCTGTTTTTT
CDR3aa: CASSQDRSGELFF
j_gene: TRBJ2-2
v_gene: TRBV5-6
abundance: .
d_gene: .

CDR3nt: TGTGCCAGCAGTGAAGGGGGGGGAGGGCCGATCTATGGCTACACCTTC
CDR3aa: CASSEGGGGPIYGYTF
j_gene: TRBJ1-2
v_gene: TRBV6-1
abundance: .
d_gene: .

CDR3nt: TGTGCCAGCAGCGTTAGCGGGAGGGCCGTAGGGAACACCGGGGAGCTGTTTTTT
CDR3aa: CASSVSGRAVGNTGELFF
j_gene: TRBJ2-2
v_gene: TRBV9
abundance: .
d_gene: TRBD2

CDR3nt: TGTGCCGCCAGCTCTGGGGGCGACTCCTACGAGCAGTACTTC
CDR3aa: CAASSGGDSYEQYF
j_gene: TRBJ2-7
v_gene: TRBV10-3
abundance: .
d_gene: .

CDR3nt: TGCGCCAGCAGCTTGGGGCCCGGGACAGGGGTGGGGGAGCAGTACTTC
CDR3aa: CASSLGPGTGVGEQYF
j_gene: TRBJ2-7
v_gene: TRBV5-1
abundance: .
d_gene: TRBD1

CDR3nt: TGTGCCAGCAGGCCACTACAACCGGGACTAGCGGACGTGGTTACCTACAATGAGCAGTTCTTC
CDR3aa: CASRPLQPGLADVVTYNEQFF
j_gene: TRBJ2-1
v_gene: TRBV27
abundance: .
d_gene: TRBD2

CDR3nt: TGTGCCAGCAGTTCAAGGACTAGCGGTTACGAGCAGTACTTC
CDR3aa: CASSSRTSGYEQYF
j_gene: TRBJ2-7
v_gene: TRBV27
abundance: .
d_gene: TRBD2

CDR3nt: TGTGCCAGCAGTTCCGGACAGGGTTTCAATGAGCAGTTCTTC
CDR3aa: CASSSGQGFNEQFF
j_gene: TRBJ2-1
v_gene: TRBV28
abundance: .
d_gene: TRBD1

CDR3nt: TGCAGCGTAATACGGGACAGGGGGTACCAAGAGACCCAGTACTTC
CDR3aa: CSVIRDRGYQETQYF
j_gene: TRBJ2-5
v_gene: TRBV29-1
abundance: .
d_gene: TRBD1